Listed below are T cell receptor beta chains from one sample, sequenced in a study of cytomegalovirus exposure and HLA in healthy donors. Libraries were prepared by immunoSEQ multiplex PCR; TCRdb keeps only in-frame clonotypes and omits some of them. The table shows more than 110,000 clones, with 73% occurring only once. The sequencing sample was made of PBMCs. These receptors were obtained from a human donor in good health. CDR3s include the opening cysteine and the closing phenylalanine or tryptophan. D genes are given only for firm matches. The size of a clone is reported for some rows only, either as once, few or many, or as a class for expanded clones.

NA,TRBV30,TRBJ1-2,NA,TGTGCCTGGAGTGTACAACCGAATGGCTACACCTTC,CAWSVQPNGYTF
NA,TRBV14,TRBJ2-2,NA,TGTGCCAGCAGCCAAGAGCTATCCGGGGAGCTGTTTTTT,CASSQELSGELFF
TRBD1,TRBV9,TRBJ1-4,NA,TGTGCCAGCAACCGACAGGGTGCAACTAATGAAAAACTGTTTTTT,CASNRQGATNEKLFF
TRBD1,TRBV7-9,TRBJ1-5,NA,TGTTCCAGCAGCTTAGGTAGTATCAGGGGGCTCGATAATCAGCCCCAGCATTTT,CSSSLGSIRGLDNQPQHF
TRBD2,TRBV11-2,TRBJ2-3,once,TGTGCCAGCAGCTTAGATCGTCTAGCGGGAAGCACAGATACGCAGTATTTT,CASSLDRLAGSTDTQYF
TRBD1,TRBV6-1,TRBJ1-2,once,TGTGCCAGCAGTGGACAGGGGATCCTCTATGGCTACACCTTC,CASSGQGILYGYTF
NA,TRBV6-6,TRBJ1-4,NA,TGTGCCAGCAGTTACCCAGGGGCGGCAGCTGGGGAAAAACTGTTTTTT,CASSYPGAAAGEKLFF
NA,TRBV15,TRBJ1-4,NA,TGTGCCACCAGCAGAGATGCACGGACTAATGAAAAACTGTTTTTT,CATSRDARTNEKLFF
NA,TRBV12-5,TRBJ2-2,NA,TGTGCTAGTGGTTTGAACCCCCCGAGCGGCACCGGGGAGCTGTTTTTT,CASGLNPPSGTGELFF
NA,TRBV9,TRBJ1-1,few,TGTGCCAGCAGCAAAGGGGAGGATGACACTGAAGCTTTCTTT,CASSKGEDDTEAFF
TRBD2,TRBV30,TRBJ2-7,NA,TGTGCCTGGAGCGATAGGACTAGCGGATTTACCGGAGAGCAGTACTTC,CAWSDRTSGFTGEQYF
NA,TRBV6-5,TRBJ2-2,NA,TGTGCCAGCAGTTACGACATCCCGACGAACACCGGGGAGCTGTTTTTT,CASSYDIPTNTGELFF
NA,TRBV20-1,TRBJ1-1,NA,TGCAGTGCAAAGGGGGACACTGAAGCTTTCTTT,CSAKGDTEAFF
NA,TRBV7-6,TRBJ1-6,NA,TGTGCCAGCAGCTTACGGGGTGAAGGTTCACCCCTCCACTTT,CASSLRGEGSPLHF
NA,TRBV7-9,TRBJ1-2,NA,TGTGCCAGCAGCTTAGGGGCAGGGGTCTTGGATGGCTACACCTTC,CASSLGAGVLDGYTF
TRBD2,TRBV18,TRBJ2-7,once,TGTGCCAGCTCACCACCGGCTAGCGGGGGGGCATTCAGCGAGCAGTACTTC,CASSPPASGGAFSEQYF
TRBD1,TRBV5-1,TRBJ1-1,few,TGCGCCAGCAGCTTTGGACAGGACACTGAAGCTTTCTTT,CASSFGQDTEAFF
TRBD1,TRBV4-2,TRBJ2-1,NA,TGTGCCAGCAGCCAAGATCCCCTCAGGGGGCGTATCAATGAGCAGTTCTTC,CASSQDPLRGRINEQFF
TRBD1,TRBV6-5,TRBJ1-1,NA,TGTGCCAGCACCAAGGGACAGGGAGAAACTGAAGCTTTCTTT,CASTKGQGETEAFF
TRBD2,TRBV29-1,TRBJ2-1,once,TGCAGCGTCTTTTCATCTAGCGGGCTTTACAATGAGCAGTTCTTC,CSVFSSSGLYNEQFF
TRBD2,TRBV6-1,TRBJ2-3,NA,TGTGCCAGCAGGACCGGGACTACAAGCACAGATACGCAGTATTTT,CASRTGTTSTDTQYF
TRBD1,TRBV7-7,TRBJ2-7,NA,TGTGCTAGCAGCTTTGGGACAGGAGACTACGAGCAGTACTTC,CASSFGTGDYEQYF
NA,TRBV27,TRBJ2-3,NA,TGTGCCAGCAGCCAGTTTGATACGCAGTATTTT,CASSQFDTQYF
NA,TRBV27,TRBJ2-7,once,TGTGCCAGCAGTTTGACGCCGGCGGCATTCTACGAGCAGTACTTC,CASSLTPAAFYEQYF
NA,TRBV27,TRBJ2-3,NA,TGTGCCAGCAGTTGGGCGGGGGCGGGAGATACGCGGTATTTT,CASSWAGAGDTRYF
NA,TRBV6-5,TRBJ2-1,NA,TGTGCCTCCCAGGCGGACAGTCCCTCTTACAATGAGCAGTTCTTC,CASQADSPSYNEQFF
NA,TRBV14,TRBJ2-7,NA,TGTGCCAGCAGCCAAGATACTCTCGAGCAGTACTTC,CASSQDTLEQYF
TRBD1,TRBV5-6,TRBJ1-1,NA,TGTGCCAGCAGCCGGACCGGGACAGGGGAGGTAAGAGCTTTCTTT,CASSRTGTGEVRAFF
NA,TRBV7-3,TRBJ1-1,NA,TGTGCCAGCAGCTTACGAGCGGGGCGAACTGAAGCTTTCTTT,CASSLRAGRTEAFF